Below, 11 T cell receptor beta chains from the same sample are listed, as sequenced in a study of immune heterogeneity within non-small cell lung tumors. As template, the study used bulk tumor genomic DNA at 600 to 700 ng per sample. Several biopsies per primary tumor, spaced far apart, were taken during surgery. Curative surgery was performed on patients who had untreated, newly diagnosed non-small cell lung cancer. The authors amplified TCR beta CDR3 by multiplex PCR with 32 V and 13 J primers. TCRdb processed the multiplex PCR reads anew with MiXCR; each CDR3 protein has one entry. The sample carries 20,000 or so distinct CDR3 sequences, 25% to 30% recorded once. Sequencing input: lung tumor tissue. The source of these receptors is a man aged 35-49 years with non-small cell lung cancer.

This clonotype was detected ten times or more. CDR3 coding DNA: TGCGCCAGCAGCCAGACCCCTCGACGCGGCTACACCTTC. Amino acid sequence: CASSQTPRRGYTF. This chain uses TRBV4-1 with TRBJ1-2; D gene unclear. Germline assignment: CDR1 MGHRA and CDR2 YSYEKL. The CDR3 loop spans 13 amino acids. Trimming stripped 3 bases from V and 8 bases from J, with 13 bases between.

Remarks on this clonotype: A much larger clonotype is one base distant, so this may be a read error. The conserved closing phenylalanine or tryptophan is absent in this CDR3, likely reflecting a read error. The V and J genes are TRBV28 and TRBJ2-7, with unresolved D. CDR3 length equals 13 residues. The germline gives CDR1 MDHEN, CDR2 SYDVKM. Trimming pared 3 bases from V and 1 base from J, leaving 7 bases between. CDR3 nucleotide sequence: TGTGCCAGCAGTTTTCCTAATTCCTACGAGCAGTACCTC. Translating it yields CASSFPNSYEQYL.

This clonotype was detected a few times. The junction departs from the called germline gene at one end, perhaps through a read error. The chain is built from TRBV5-1 and TRBJ2-2; D may be TRBD2 (6 bases). Per the germline V gene, CDR1 is SGHRS and CDR2 is YFSETQ. This CDR3 contains 15 residues. The CDR3 bases are TGCACCAGCAGCTTGGGTCCGTCGGGGGCCGGGGAGCTGTTTTTT. Amino acids: CTSSLGPSGAGELFF.

This clonotype has more than one count but fewer than ten. This clone may be a read error of a much larger clone one base away. This sequence joins TRBV2 and TRBJ2-7; D call uncertain. From germline, CDR1 is SNHLY and CDR2 FYNNEI. The CDR3 length is 15 residues. CDR3 loop: CSSSARVSTSYEQYF. The DNA of the CDR3 is TGTTCCAGCAGTGCAAGGGTAAGCACCTCCTACGAGCAGTACTTC. The full variable domain, rest sourced from reference TRBV2 and TRBJ2-7, is EPEVTQTPSHQVTQMGQEVILRCVPISNHLYFYWYRQILGQKVEFLVSFYNNEISEKSEIFDDQFSVERPDGSNFTLKIRSTKLEDSAMYFCSSSARVSTSYEQYFGPGTRLTVT.

This clonotype was detected ten times or more. The chain is built from TRBV7-2 and TRBJ2-7; 7 nucleotides agree with TRBD2. Unmatched junction bases numbered 6, after V lost 3 bases and J lost 4 bases. There are 14 residues in the CDR3. Germline-derived CDR1 and CDR2 are SGHTA and FQGNSA. The DNA for the CDR3 is TGTGCCAGCAGCTTTGGGAGGGGAGGATACGAGCAGTACTTC. It is translated as CASSFGRGGYEQYF.

CDR3 region: CASSPGQGNSNQPQHF. DNA for the CDR3: TGTGCCAGCAGTCCGGGACAGGGGAATAGCAATCAGCCCCAGCATTTT. The V gene is TRBV16, the J gene TRBJ1-5; 10 nucleotides line up with TRBD1. Germline CDR1 reads KGHSY; CDR2 reads FQNENV. The ends lost 6 bases at V and 0 bases at J; junction bases unmatched: 5. The length of the CDR3 is 16 residues. The variable domain in full, with the rest retrieved from reference TRBV16 and TRBJ1-5, is GEEVAQTPKHLVRGEGQKAKLYCAPIKGHSYVFWYQQVLKNEFKFLISFQNENVFDETGMPKERFSAKCLPNSPCSLEIQATKLEDSAVYFCASSPGQGNSNQPQHFGDGTRLSIL.

The chain has TRBV3-1 and TRBJ2-5; the D is unclear. This CDR3 spans 14 amino acids. The germline V and J ends were trimmed by 3 bases and 3 bases, with 11 bases remaining between them. Germline assignment: CDR1 LGHDT and CDR2 YNNKEL (reference sequence). The CDR3 DNA reads TGTGCCAGCAGCCATTTCGGATCTGAAGAGACCCAGTACTTC. This encodes CASSHFGSEETQYF.

Note on this clonotype: Germline and junction disagree at one end, which may indicate a read error. The chain carries TRBV28 and TRBJ2-7, with 7 bases identical to TRBD2. The CDR3 runs 15 residues. Germline CDR1 is MDHEN and CDR2 is SYDVKM. In DNA, the CDR3 is TGTGCCAGCAGTTTGGGGGGGATCCGAACCTACAAGCAGTACTTC. Translation gives CASSLGGIRTYKQYF.

This clonotype was detected only a few times. The chain is built from TRBV18 and TRBJ1-5; D not certain. From germline, CDR1 is KGHSH and CDR2 LQKENI. V lost 0 bases to trimming and J lost 3 bases, with 9 bases between them. The CDR3 loop spans 15 amino acids. CDR3 sequence: CASSPPDGNNQPQHF. The DNA of the CDR3 is TGTGCCAGCTCACCACCCGACGGAAACAATCAGCCCCAGCATTTT.

In its sample, this clonotype was seen many times. CDR3 in amino acids: CASSGPREQFF. Written as DNA, the CDR3 is TGTGCCAGCAGTGGCCCTAGAGAGCAGTTCTTC. The chain recombines TRBV6-1 with TRBJ2-1; the D is unclear. The germline gives CDR1 MNHNS, CDR2 SASEGT. Trimming shortened V by 4 bases and J by 10 bases, and 8 bases separated the two germline ends. The CDR3 is 11 amino acids.

A note on this clonotype: A much larger clonotype is one base distant, so this may be a read error. This rearrangement joins TRBV2 to TRBJ2-2; perhaps TRBD2 as D (6 bases). The germline V and J ends were trimmed by 4 bases and 5 bases, with 14 bases remaining between them. The CDR3 loop spans 15 amino acids. Per the germline V gene, CDR1 is SNHLY and CDR2 is FYNNEI. As DNA, the CDR3 is TGTGCCAGCAGTGGGGTTAGAGGGAGGACCGGGGAGCTGTTTTTT. Residues: CASSGVRGRTGELFF.